Below, 28 T cell receptor beta chains from the same sample are listed, as sequenced in a study of breast tumors, draining lymph nodes, adjacent tissues. Samples came from axillary lymph nodes draining the breast cancer. Each CDR3 protein gets one entry after TCRdb re-called the multiplex PCR reads with MiXCR. This sample has around 230,000 distinct CDR3 sequences, with around 32% found just once. What was sequenced was axillary lymph node tissue. These receptors were taken from a female donor with breast cancer. Some clones in this sample may be carry-over from other donors' samples.

Comments on this clonotype: Since a much larger clone is just one base distant, this may be a read error. This chain links TRBV5-4 with TRBJ1-2; D is unclear. CDR3 length: 15 residues. V dropped 4 bases and J dropped 0 bases, with 13 bases sitting between them. In germline, CDR1 is SGHNT, CDR2 YYREEE (reference sequence). CDR3 amino acids: CASSVTDGTNYGYTF. The CDR3 DNA follows: TGTGCCAGCAGCGTGACGGACGGAACTAACTATGGCTACACCTTC.

This clonotype was found many times. V is TRBV5-8 and J is TRBJ2-3, with D perhaps TRBD2 (6 bases). This CDR3 spans 12 amino acids. Trimming pared 5 bases from V and 9 bases from J, leaving 13 bases between. Germline V lookup: CDR1 SGHTS, CDR2 YDEGEE. CDR3 amino acids: CASRTGGKTQYF. CDR3 nucleotide sequence: TGTGCCAGCAGAACCGGGGGAAAGACGCAGTATTTT.

This clonotype was observed at least ten times. The chain recombines TRBV5-8 with TRBJ2-7; D is perhaps TRBD1 (6 bases). Germline CDR1 and CDR2: SGHTS and YDEGEE. Between the trimmed V and J ends, which lost 2 bases and 3 bases, there was a span of 15 bases. The length of the CDR3 is 15 residues. The CDR3 DNA reads as TGTGCCAGCAGCTTTAAGGGGGAAGGGTACTACGAGCAGTACTTC. Residues: CASSFKGEGYYEQYF. Together with reference TRBV5-8 and TRBJ2-7, the CDR3 gives the full variable domain: EAGVTQSPTHLIKTRGQQATLRCSPISGHTSVYWYQQALGLGLQFLLWYDEGEERNRGNFPPRFSGRQFPNYSSELNVNALELEDSALYLCASSFKGEGYYEQYFGPGTRLTVT.

To note about this clonotype: A much more abundant neighbour one base away suggests this may be a read error. The rearrangement links TRBV27 to TRBJ2-7; D unclear. The CDR3 loop spans 9 amino acids. Germline assignment: CDR1 MNHEY and CDR2 SMNVEV (reference sequence). CDR3 residues: CAIPYGQYF. The CDR3 nucleotides are TGTGCCATTCCCTACGGGCAGTACTTC.

On this clonotype: A much bigger clone sits one base away, suggesting this may be a read error. The chain couples TRBV6-6 to TRBJ2-3; D gene uncertain. The V gene's germline CDR1 is MNHNY and CDR2 SVGAGI (reference sequence). This CDR3 contains 13 residues. Here the CDR3 reads CASSYSSTDAQYF. The CDR3 DNA reads as TGTGCCAGCAGTTACTCAAGCACAGATGCGCAGTATTTT.

This clonotype was seen many times. The V and J genes are TRBV29-1 and TRBJ2-5, with 8 bases identical to TRBD1. CDR1 is SQVTM, CDR2 ANQGSEA, per germline. This CDR3 region has 12 residues. V shed 6 bases and J 5 bases; nucleotides not matched to a gene: 5. The CDR3 sequence: CSVDQGAETQYF. The CDR3 coding sequence is TGCAGCGTCGATCAGGGGGCGGAGACCCAGTACTTC.

In this sample, this clonotype turned up a few times. The chain joins TRBV6-5 to TRBJ1-3; D uncertain. Trimming shortened V by 2 bases and J by 2 bases, and 7 bases separated the two germline ends. Germline CDR1 MNHEY, CDR2 SVGAGI. The CDR3 has 14 residues. This CDR3 is CASSYGSAGNTIYF. The CDR3 DNA is TGTGCCAGCAGTTACGGAAGCGCTGGAAACACCATATATTTT.

The sample holds a few counts of this clonotype. The chain is built from TRBV12-3 or TRBV12-4 and TRBJ2-4; possible D gene TRBD1, 6 bases. CDR3 length: 14 amino acids. Trimming stripped 3 bases from V and 7 bases from J, with 13 bases between. For the CDR3, the DNA is TGTGCCAGCAGTTTCGGGGCAGGGGCGAACATTCAGTACTTC. Its protein is CASSFGAGANIQYF.

This clonotype was recorded at least ten times. The CDR3, as DNA: TGCAGTGCGCCCCTCCTAGGGGACAATGAGCAGTTCTTC. This codes for CSAPLLGDNEQFF. This chain joins TRBV20-1 and TRBJ2-1; the D gene is possibly TRBD1 (5 bases). The CDR3 consists of 13 residues. Germline loops: CDR1 DFQATT, CDR2 SNEGSKA (reference sequence). V dropped 6 bases and J dropped 5 bases, with 14 bases sitting between them.

The table lists this clonotype with many counts. This chain uses TRBV7-2 with TRBJ2-5; D not certain. CDR3 length: 12 amino acids. V lost 3 bases, J lost 2 bases, and 4 bases lay in between. Germline V lookup: CDR1 SGHTA, CDR2 FQGNSA. The DNA for the CDR3 is TGTGCCAGCAGCTTTTTTCAAGAGACCCAGTACTTC. This encodes CASSFFQETQYF.

This chain links TRBV5-5 with TRBJ2-5; maybe TRBD2 (5 bases). The CDR3 runs 14 residues. From germline, CDR1 is SGHKS and CDR2 YYEKEE (reference sequence). Trimming removed 4 bases at V and 0 bases at J, with 10 bases between. CDR3 amino acids: CASSPPGDQETQYF. In DNA, the CDR3 is TGTGCCAGCAGCCCCCCCGGGGACCAAGAGACCCAGTACTTC.

This clonotype was detected many times. Given a much more abundant clone one base away, this may be a read error. This chain links TRBV2 with TRBJ1-3; D is perhaps TRBD1 (5 bases). The germline gives CDR1 SNHLY, CDR2 FYNNEI. Trimming shortened V by 10 bases and J by 8 bases, and 21 bases separated the two germline ends. The CDR3 consists of 14 residues. In DNA form, the CDR3 reads TGTGCCACTAATACAGGCCTCGGGAGAGACACCATATATTTT. It codes for CATNTGLGRDTIYF.

The CDR3 reads CSVPKGVSTDTQYF. CDR3 DNA: TGCAGTGTCCCCAAGGGGGTTAGCACAGATACGCAGTATTTT. V and J are TRBV20-1 and TRBJ2-3; D possibly corresponds to TRBD1 (6 bases). Trimming shortened V by 7 bases and J by 0 bases, and 14 bases separated the two germline ends. The germline V gene encodes CDR1 DFQATT and CDR2 SNEGSKA (reference sequence). The CDR3 extends over 14 amino acids.

The sample holds a few counts of this clonotype. A single base separates this from a much larger clone, so it may be a read error. The chain employs TRBV20-1 and TRBJ2-3; no definite D call. Germline V gene data show CDR1 as DFQATT and CDR2 as SNEGSKA (reference sequence). The CDR3 covers 12 residues. Trimming stripped 5 bases from V and 6 bases from J, with 12 bases between. CDR3 loop: CSAQQDLDTQYF. In DNA form, the CDR3 reads TGCAGTGCTCAACAAGATCTGGATACGCAGTATTTT.

A note on this clonotype: This could be a read error, since a much larger clone is one nucleotide away. V usage is TRBV9 and J usage is TRBJ2-3; 7 bases are shared with TRBD2. The CDR3 contains 17 residues. The germline V gene encodes CDR1 SGDLS and CDR2 YYNGEE. CDR3 region: CASSAEAQLAPTATQYF. The CDR3 region has the DNA TGTGCCAGCAGCGCCGAAGCCCAACTAGCGCCCACAGCTACGCAGTATTTT.

This clonotype was seen many times. This chain links TRBV11-3 with TRBJ2-3, with TRBD1 identical over 10 bases. Germline V gives CDR1 SGHNT, CDR2 YENEEA. With V trimmed by 3 bases and J by 3 bases, 3 bases remained unmatched. The CDR3 has 15 residues. The CDR3: CASSLRQGATDTQYF. As DNA, the CDR3 is TGTGCCAGCAGCTTGCGACAGGGGGCAACAGATACGCAGTATTTT.

Comment on this clonotype: This is likely a read error, given that the CDR3 carries no conserved phenylalanine or tryptophan at its end. Because the CDR3's place on the DNA is in doubt, the DNA is left out and the CDR3 is given as listed by TCRdb. The chain couples TRBV14 to TRBJ2-5; the tabulated D call, TRBD1, remains unverified against the DNA. Germline CDR1 is SGHDN and CDR2 is FVKESK. A total of 14 residues make up the CDR3, ends included. CDR3 region: CASSQIGQTGTQSL.

This clonotype was counted at least ten times. J is TRBJ2-1 and V is TRBV11-2; TRBD2 agrees at 10 bases. V lost 8 bases, J lost 4 bases, and 8 bases stayed unmatched. Germline V lookup: CDR1 SGHAT, CDR2 FQNNGV. The CDR3 contains 15 residues. The CDR3 sequence is CASRKREGPYNEQFF. CDR3 DNA: TGTGCCAGCCGAAAGCGGGAGGGTCCTTACAATGAGCAGTTCTTC.

The table lists this clonotype with a few counts. A read error is possible here, since a much larger clone lies one base away. The genes are TRBV5-8 and TRBJ2-7; D is perhaps TRBD2 (5 bases). Trimming removed 2 bases from V and 4 bases from J, with 16 bases in between. CDR3 length equals 15 residues. CDR1 is SGHTS, CDR2 YDEGEE, per germline. The CDR3, as DNA: TGTGCCAGCAGCTTTAAGGGAGCGCTTTCTTACGAGCAGTACTTC. Its protein product is CASSFKGALSYEQYF. Variable domain in full (rest from reference TRBV5-8 and TRBJ2-7): EAGVTQSPTHLIKTRGQQATLRCSPISGHTSVYWYQQALGLGLQFLLWYDEGEERNRGNFPPRFSGRQFPNYSSELNVNALELEDSALYLCASSFKGALSYEQYFGPGTRLTVT.

This clonotype was detected many times. The rearrangement links TRBV9 to TRBJ2-7; D remains ambiguous. The CDR3 length is 13 residues. Germline lookup yields CDR1 SGDLS and CDR2 YYNGEE. The V end lost 2 bases, the J end lost 3 bases, and 9 bases lay between the germline ends. This CDR3 is CASSVGLGYEQYF. DNA for the CDR3: TGTGCCAGCAGCGTTGGTCTCGGCTACGAGCAGTACTTC.

Here the CDR3 DNA reads TGTGCCAGCAGCCCCGGGACTAGCGGGAAGGATACGCAGTATTTT. Translated, it gives CASSPGTSGKDTQYF. The V call is TRBV12-3 or TRBV12-4, the J call TRBJ2-3; 13 nucleotides align to TRBD2. The CDR3 is 15 residues long. The V gene end was trimmed by 6 bases and the J gene end by 6 bases; junction bases not matched to a gene: 6.

J is TRBJ1-1 and V is TRBV19; D unclear. The CDR3 contains 14 residues. CDR1 is LNHDA and CDR2 is SQIVND in the germline V gene (reference sequence). V lost 1 base and J lost 1, with 7 bases in between. In nucleotides, the CDR3 is TGTGCCAGTAGTATAGGGACGCCGAACACTGAAGCTTTCTTT. Residues: CASSIGTPNTEAFF.

This clonotype has ten or more counts. A read error may explain this, as a much larger clone is one base away. This chain connects TRBV20-1 to TRBJ1-2; weak D call: TRBD1 (6 bases). Germline loops: CDR1 DFQATT, CDR2 SNEGSKA (reference sequence). The CDR3 sequence is 13 residues long. CDR3 residues: CSARLGGSYAYTF. CDR3 DNA sequence: TGCAGTGCTAGATTGGGGGGCAGCTATGCCTACACCTTC.

This clonotype was recorded at least ten times. This chain connects TRBV6-2 or TRBV6-3 to TRBJ2-7, with 9 positions matching TRBD2. V lost 5 bases, J lost 5 bases, and 10 bases stayed unmatched. This CDR3 is 15 amino acids long. Germline V CDR1 and CDR2: MNHEY, SVGEGT. CDR3 in DNA: TGTGCCAGCAGTCCTGCGGGGGGGACTAGCCACGAGCAGTACTTC. Translating gives CASSPAGGTSHEQYF.

This clonotype showed up many times. The V and J genes are TRBV6-6 and TRBJ1-6; 9 bases map to TRBD1. V shed 5 bases, J shed 7 bases, and the junction held 6 bases outside the gene matches. This CDR3 is built from 15 residues. CDR1 and CDR2 (germline): MNHNY, SVGAGI (reference sequence). For the CDR3, the DNA is TGTGCCAGCAGTGGCGGGACAGGGAAAAATTCACCCCTCCACTTT. It yields the protein CASSGGTGKNSPLHF.

This clonotype was recorded at least ten times. This chain connects TRBV16 to TRBJ1-2; no reliable D call. Germline V gives CDR1 KGHSY, CDR2 FQNENV. This CDR3 spans 14 amino acids. The ends were cut back, 0 bases at V and 4 bases at J, with 9 bases in the middle. CDR3 coding DNA: TGTGCCAGCAGCCAATCGCCCCTTACCTATGGCTACACCTTC. Translated, it gives CASSQSPLTYGYTF. Supplemented by reference TRBV16 and TRBJ1-2, the full variable domain reads GEEVAQTPKHLVRGEGQKAKLYCAPIKGHSYVFWYQQVLKNEFKFLISFQNENVFDETGMPKERFSAKCLPNSPCSLEIQATKLEDSAVYFCASSQSPLTYGYTFGSGTRLTVV.

Note on this clonotype: Given a much more abundant clone one base away, this may be a read error. The chain employs TRBV2 and TRBJ2-5; perhaps TRBD2 as D (6 bases). The CDR3 has 15 residues. CDR1 SNHLY and CDR2 FYNNEI come from the germline V gene. CDR3 bases: TGTGCCAGCGGTGAATCGGCAACCGGACTAAAGACCCAGTACTTC. It yields the protein CASGESATGLKTQYF.

With respect to this clonotype: This could be a read error, since a much larger clone is one nucleotide away. The chain combines TRBV20-1 with TRBJ1-5; D gene ambiguous. The CDR3 loop spans 14 amino acids. Germline loops: CDR1 DFQATT, CDR2 SNEGSKA (reference sequence). CDR3 bases: TGCAGTGCAAGGCCCCGACCGGCAAATCCGCCCCAGCATTTT. Protein: CSARPRPANPPQHF.